This T cell receptor beta chain was found in a study of tumor and adjacent non-tumor tissue in lung cancer. The library came from three nested PCR rounds adapted from ARM-PCR protocols. TCRdb called the multiplex PCR reads again in MiXCR, with one record for every CDR3 protein. Of about 67,000 distinct CDR3 sequences in the sample, 76% were seen once. The template was RNA from unsorted bulk tissue. Distant lung tissue was collected more than 3 cm away from the tumor edge. J lost 0 bases, V lost 6 bases, and 7 bases had no gene match. The CDR3 runs 15 residues. The chain joins TRBV12-3 or TRBV12-4 to TRBJ2-7; 8 bases agree with TRBD2. The source material was distant non-tumor lung tissue. This clonotype was obtained from a man in his 60s with non-small cell lung cancer. CDR3 sequence: CASSPLAGSSYEQYF. DNA of the CDR3: TGTGCCAGCAGCCCGTTAGCGGGAAGCTCCTACGAGCAGTACTTC.